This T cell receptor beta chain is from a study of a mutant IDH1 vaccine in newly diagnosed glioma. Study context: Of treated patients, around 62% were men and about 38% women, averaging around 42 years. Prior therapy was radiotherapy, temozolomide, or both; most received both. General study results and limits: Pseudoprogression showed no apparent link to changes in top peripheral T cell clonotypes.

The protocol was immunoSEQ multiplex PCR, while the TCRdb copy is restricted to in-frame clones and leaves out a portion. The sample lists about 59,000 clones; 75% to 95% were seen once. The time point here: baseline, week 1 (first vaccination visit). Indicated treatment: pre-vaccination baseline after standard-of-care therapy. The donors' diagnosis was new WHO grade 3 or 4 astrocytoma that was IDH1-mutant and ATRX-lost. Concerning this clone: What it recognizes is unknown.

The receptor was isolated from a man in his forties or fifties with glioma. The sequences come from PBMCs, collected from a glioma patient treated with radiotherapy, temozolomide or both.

CDR3 sequence (DNA): TGTGCCACCAGCAGAGGGGAGAACACTGAAGCTTTCTTT. Protein sequence: CATSRGENTEAFF. The rearrangement uses TRBV15 and TRBJ1-1, with D hard to call. Germline assignment: CDR1 LNHNV and CDR2 YYDKDF (reference sequence). Trimming left V 1 base short and J 1 base short, with 4 bases between. This CDR3 comprises 13 residues. Filled out from reference TRBV15 and TRBJ1-1, the complete variable domain reads DAMVIQNPRYQVTQFGKPVTLSCSQTLNHNVMYWYQQKSSQAPKLLFHYYDKDFNNEADTPDNFQSRRPNTSFCFLDIRSPGLGDTAMYLCATSRGENTEAFFGQGTRLTVV.